These 20 T cell receptor beta chains share one sample of origin, sequenced in a study of somatic mutations in cytotoxic T cells in rheumatoid arthritis. Clones were read by immunoSEQ multiplex PCR, and TCRdb kept only the in-frame ones, dropping some. The sample has around 19,000 clones, 68% seen once; the top ten hold 15% to 20%. The sample was CD8+ T cells sorted from blood. The receptors originated from an adult with rheumatoid arthritis.

The sample holds one count of this clone. Written as DNA, the CDR3 is TGTGCCAGCAGTTTATCGGGGGGGCGGAAGACTGAAGCTTTCTTT. Translating it yields CASSLSGGRKTEAFF. This chain uses TRBV27 with TRBJ1-1; D might be TRBD1 (6 bases). Per germline, CDR1 MNHEY and CDR2 SMNVEV (reference sequence). This CDR3 comprises 15 residues. Deletions cut 0 bases from V and 5 bases from J, with 13 bases between.

V gene TRBV7-9 combines with J gene TRBJ2-5, with D perhaps being TRBD1 or TRBD2 (6 bases each). The CDR3 contains 17 residues. Germline CDR1 reads SEHNR; CDR2 reads FQNEAQ (reference sequence). V dropped 4 bases and J dropped 1 base, with 19 bases sitting between them. The CDR3 region has the DNA TGTGCCAGCAGCTATCCTCCTTCGGGGGCCACCCAAGAGACCCAGTACTTC. Protein product: CASSYPPSGATQETQYF. The variable domain in full, with the rest retrieved from reference TRBV7-9 and TRBJ2-5, is DTGVSQNPRHKITKRGQNVTFRCDPISEHNRLYWYRQTLGQGPEFLTYFQNEAQLEKSRLLSDRFSAERPKGSFSTLEIQRTEQGDSAMYLCASSYPPSGATQETQYFGPGTRLLVL.

This chain uses TRBV19 with TRBJ1-1, with D unclear. The CDR3 extends over 13 amino acids. Germline V gene data show CDR1 as LNHDA and CDR2 as SQIVND (reference sequence). Trimming cost V 1 base and J 5 bases, with 8 bases left between them. CDR3 in DNA: TGTGCCAGTAGTATAGCGCCGGGGACTGAAGCTTTCTTT. Translating gives CASSIAPGTEAFF.

This clone is classed as large (0.1 to 1%). V is TRBV4-1 and J is TRBJ2-7, with TRBD2 matching over 7 bases. The CDR3 length is 15 residues. After removal of 4 bases from V and 7 bases from J, the junction contained 13 bases not matched to a gene. Looked up from germline, CDR1 is MGHRA and CDR2 is YSYEKL. This chain's CDR3 is CASSLSSTSAGEQYF. Here the CDR3 DNA reads TGCGCCAGCAGCCTCTCCTCCACTAGCGCGGGAGAGCAGTACTTC.

The CDR3 loop is CASSLAGQALTSYNSPLHF. Written as DNA, the CDR3 is TGCGCCAGCAGCTTGGCGGGACAGGCACTGACGTCCTATAATTCACCCCTCCACTTT. The V and J genes are TRBV5-1 and TRBJ1-6, with 8 bases aligning to TRBD1. This CDR3 is 19 amino acids long. The V gene end was trimmed by 0 bases and the J gene end by 1 base; junction bases not matched to a gene: 9. Germline-derived CDR1 and CDR2 are SGHRS and YFSETQ.

The V gene is TRBV5-8, the J gene TRBJ2-7; D gene uncertain. V was cut by 2 bases and J by 0 bases, with 9 bases left in between. CDR1 is SGHTS, CDR2 YDEGEE, per germline. CDR3 length: 14 residues. DNA of the CDR3: TGTGCCAGCAGCTTAGTCGGCGGCTCCTACGAGCAGTACTTC. Residues: CASSLVGGSYEQYF.

The sample holds one count of this clone. The chain links TRBV7-2 to TRBJ2-5; the match to TRBD2 covers 8 bases. V dropped 2 bases and J dropped 5; count of bases not matched to a gene: 7. Germline loops: CDR1 SGHTA, CDR2 FQGNSA. The CDR3 contains 15 residues. In nucleotides, the CDR3 is TGTGCCAGCAGCTTAAACGGGGGGGCCCTTGAGACCCAGTACTTC. It yields the protein CASSLNGGALETQYF.

The chain combines TRBV29-1 with TRBJ2-7, with 10 bases fitting TRBD2. CDR1 is SQVTM and CDR2 is ANQGSEA in the germline V gene. Trimming removed 4 bases from V and 5 bases from J; junction bases left unmatched: 5. CDR3 length: 13 amino acids. The CDR3 reads CSVGTSGEHEQYF. In nucleotides, the CDR3 is TGCAGCGTTGGTACTAGCGGGGAACACGAGCAGTACTTC.

This chain connects TRBV2 to TRBJ2-1; perhaps TRBD2 as D (6 bases). Germline CDR1 reads SNHLY; CDR2 reads FYNNEI. The CDR3 covers 18 residues. V gave up 3 bases and J gave up 6 bases, with 24 bases separating them. CDR3 sequence (DNA): TGTGCCAGCAGTGATAGGATAGAAGTGGTAGCGGTTATCAATGAGCAGTTCTTC. Translated, it gives CASSDRIEVVAVINEQFF.

The rearrangement joins TRBV5-1 to TRBJ2-3; D remains ambiguous. There are 13 residues in the CDR3. V shed 7 bases and J shed 2 bases, with 11 bases lying between them. The germline V gene has CDR1 SGHRS and CDR2 YFSETQ. The CDR3, as DNA: TGCGCCAGCTTTGGACCTAACACAGATACGCAGTATTTT. Its translation: CASFGPNTDTQYF. Looking up the rest from reference TRBV5-1 and TRBJ2-3 gives the full variable domain: KAGVTQTPRYLIKTRGQQVTLSCSPISGHRSVSWYQQTPGQGLQFLFEYFSETQRNKGNFPGRFSGRQFSNSRSEMNVSTLELGDSALYLCASFGPNTDTQYFGPGTRLTVL.

The V call is TRBV6-5, the J call TRBJ2-7; 7 bases fit TRBD2. This CDR3 spans 13 amino acids. Germline values: CDR1 MNHEY, CDR2 SVGAGI. The V segment lost 6 bases and the J segment 6 bases; nucleotides outside the gene matches: 8. The CDR3 coding sequence is TGTGCCAGCAGCTCCGGACTAGAGGGCGAGCAGTACTTC. It codes for CASSSGLEGEQYF.

This clone was detected only a few times. A junction boundary mismatches the germline segment, possibly from a read error. The gene calls are TRBV2 and TRBJ2-5; D call uncertain. Germline-derived CDR1 and CDR2 are SNHLY and FYNNEI. The CDR3 loop spans 12 amino acids. CDR3 amino acids: CASTQYQETQYF. The CDR3 region has the DNA TGTGCCAGCACCCAGTACCAGGAGACCCAGTACTTC.

Details on this clone: The same CDR3 also results from other DNA sequences found in this sample. This rearrangement joins TRBV19 to TRBJ1-1; no reliable D call. This CDR3 spans 13 amino acids. Germline V CDR1 and CDR2: LNHDA, SQIVND (reference sequence). Trimming removed 5 bases at V and 1 base at J, with 8 bases between. The CDR3 region has the DNA TGTGCCAGTAGTCTCAGTGGGAACACTGAAGCTTTCTTT. Amino acid sequence: CASSLSGNTEAFF.

The gene calls are TRBV7-9 and TRBJ2-2; D is undetermined. CDR1 SEHNR and CDR2 FQNEAQ come from the germline V gene (reference sequence). CDR3 length equals 15 residues. V lost 0 bases to trimming and J lost 7 bases, with 12 bases between them. CDR3 residues: CASSLALTQVGELFF. As DNA, the CDR3 is TGTGCCAGCAGCTTAGCGCTTACCCAAGTCGGGGAGCTGTTTTTT.

J is TRBJ2-1 and V is TRBV5-1; TRBD1 agrees at 7 bases. The junction had 14 bases not matched to a gene; V was cut back by 4 bases and J by 10 bases. Germline V gene sequence: CDR1 SGHRS, CDR2 YFSETQ. CDR3 length equals 15 residues. The CDR3 nucleotides read TGCGCCAGCAGCCTCCGGGACAGAGCTCGATGGGAGCAGTTCTTC. This gives the protein CASSLRDRARWEQFF.

The chain uses TRBV9 and TRBJ2-7; 8 bases fit TRBD1. CDR1 and CDR2 from the germline V gene are SGDLS and YYNGEE. The CDR3 is 19 amino acids. J was trimmed by 5 bases and V by 1 base; bases with no gene match: 20. The CDR3 sequence: CASSVLGQGVNGGADEQYF. CDR3 DNA: TGTGCCAGCAGCGTATTAGGACAGGGAGTGAACGGCGGTGCCGACGAGCAGTACTTC.

This clone was recorded once. V is TRBV19 and J is TRBJ1-2; D is undetermined. This CDR3 has 13 residues. CDR1 and CDR2 (germline): LNHDA, SQIVND (reference sequence). The V and J ends lost 3 bases and 1 base respectively, with 6 bases between them. Here the CDR3 DNA reads TGTGCCAGTAGTATCCCTGGTAACTATGGCTACACCTTC. Translated, it gives CASSIPGNYGYTF.

The chain joins TRBV11-1 to TRBJ1-2, with TRBD1 matching over 7 bases. This CDR3 spans 18 amino acids. J was trimmed by 1 base and V by 1 base; bases with no gene match: 12. Germline loops: CDR1 SGHAT, CDR2 FQDESV (reference sequence). CDR3 sequence reads: CASSLVGGEVGYNYGYTF. The CDR3 DNA is TGTGCCAGCAGCTTAGTAGGGGGCGAAGTTGGATATAACTATGGCTACACCTTC.

This clone was counted between two and nine times. The V gene is TRBV5-1, the J gene TRBJ1-1, with TRBD1 as a possible D gene (5 bases). The CDR3 totals 12 residues. Germline loops: CDR1 SGHRS, CDR2 YFSETQ. V lost 4 bases to trimming and J lost 6 bases, with 10 bases between them. Here the CDR3 DNA reads TGCGCCAGCAGCCTTCAGGGCGCTGAAGCTTTCTTT. Translation gives CASSLQGAEAFF. Drawing the rest from reference TRBV5-1 and TRBJ1-1, the complete variable domain is KAGVTQTPRYLIKTRGQQVTLSCSPISGHRSVSWYQQTPGQGLQFLFEYFSETQRNKGNFPGRFSGRQFSNSRSEMNVSTLELGDSALYLCASSLQGAEAFFGQGTRLTVV.

By share of the sample, this clone is hyperexpanded. V gene TRBV27 combines with J gene TRBJ2-1, with D uncertain. The V end lost 10 bases, the J end lost 3 bases, and 16 bases lay between the germline ends. The CDR3 totals 14 residues. CDR1 MNHEY and CDR2 SMNVEV come from the germline V gene (reference sequence). Written as DNA, the CDR3 is TGTGCCAACCCGCGCCGGAACCACTACAATGAGCAGTTCTTC. This sequence encodes CANPRRNHYNEQFF.